Listed below are T cell receptor beta chains from one sample, sequenced in a study of cytomegalovirus exposure and HLA in healthy donors. Here immunoSEQ multiplex PCR was the method, and the copy in TCRdb shows in-frame clones only, minus some. The repertoire holds around 100,000 clones, with approximately 87% as singletons. Sample: PBMCs. The source of these receptors is a man aged 35 to 55 in good health and CMV-seronegative. The CDR3 runs from the conserved cysteine through the conserved F or W. The order of the fields is D gene, clone size, J gene, CDR3 length, V gene, CDR3 DNA, CDR3 protein. The D gene is left open where the match is weak. Clone size is shown for a subset of rows, as once, few, many or a class of expanded clone.

>TRBD1|NA|TRBJ1-1|14|TRBV19
TGTGCCAGTAGTATGGGACAGGTTCTCACTGAAGCTTTCTTT
CASSMGQVLTEAFF
>NA|NA|TRBJ2-7|15|TRBV2
TGTGCCAGCAGTGAAGCACCGCTAGGAGGCTACGAGCAGTACTTC
CASSEAPLGGYEQYF
>TRBD2|once|TRBJ2-7|18|TRBV7-2
TGTGCCAGCAGCTTAGTCTCTAGCGGAACCTACTACGAGGGTGGGCAGTACTTC
CASSLVSSGTYYEGGQYF
>TRBD1|NA|TRBJ1-3|15|TRBV7-2
TGTGCCAGCAGCTCGGCCGGGACAGGGAGTACGACCATATATTTT
CASSSAGTGSTTIYF
>NA|NA|TRBJ2-1|13|TRBV4-1
TGCGCCAGCAGCCAAGATGCGACGGGGTCGCAGTTCTTC
CASSQDATGSQFF
>NA|NA|TRBJ2-7|14|TRBV6-5
TGTGCCAGCAGTCAGGGTCCAGGGACCTACGAGCAGTACTTC
CASSQGPGTYEQYF
>NA|NA|TRBJ1-1|15|TRBV4-1
TGCGCCAGCAGCCAAGAAAAGGTCGCGGGAACTGAAGCTTTCTTT
CASSQEKVAGTEAFF
>NA|few|TRBJ2-2|14|TRBV5-4
TGTGCCAGCAGCCCCCGGACTAACACCGGGGAGCTGTTTTTT
CASSPRTNTGELFF
>NA|NA|TRBJ2-1|15|TRBV2
TGTGCCAGCGTCAGGGAAAAAAGCTCCTACAATGAGCAGTTCTTC
CASVREKSSYNEQFF
>TRBD1|NA|TRBJ1-6|14|TRBV7-6
TGTGCCAGCAGCTTCAGGGGGTATAATTCACCCCTCCACTTT
CASSFRGYNSPLHF
>NA|few|TRBJ1-2|13|TRBV9
TGTGCCAGCAGCCCAGGGTCTGACTATGGCTACACCTTC
CASSPGSDYGYTF
>NA|NA|TRBJ2-7|14|TRBV7-7
TGTGCTAGCAGCTTTATACGGAGGCCTTACGAGCAGTACTTC
CASSFIRRPYEQYF
>NA|NA|TRBJ2-7|11|TRBV30
TGTGCCTGGACACGGAGCTACGAGCAGTACTTC
CAWTRSYEQYF
>NA|NA|TRBJ2-2|16|TRBV18
TGTGCCAGCTCACCACCGGTGCAGGGTGTTACCGGGGAGCTGTTTTTT
CASSPPVQGVTGELFF
>NA|NA|TRBJ1-2|15|TRBV4-3
TGCGCCAGCAGCCAAGGTTTCGACGGGTACTATGGCTACACCTTC
CASSQGFDGYYGYTF
>TRBD2|few|TRBJ2-3|18|TRBV11-2
TGTGCCAGCAGCTTATTGGGTCCTAGCGTTAGGCGGGGGGATACGCAGTATTTT
CASSLLGPSVRRGDTQYF
>NA|NA|TRBJ1-1|14|TRBV5-1
TGCGCCAGCAGCTTGGCCGGGATGGCAGCGGGTGCTTTCTTT
CASSLAGMAAGAFF
>NA|NA|TRBJ2-7|15|TRBV18
TGTGCCAGCTCACCCGTCGACAGGCAGACCTACGAGCAGTACTTC
CASSPVDRQTYEQYF
>NA|NA|TRBJ1-4|13|TRBV18
TGTGCCAGCTCACCAGCAGGGGTCGAAAAACTGTTTTTT
CASSPAGVEKLFF
>TRBD2|few|TRBJ2-1|17|TRBV27
TGTGCCAGCAGCCCTCGGGCGGCGGGGGGGTCCTACAATGAGCAGTTCTTC
CASSPRAAGGSYNEQFF
>TRBD2|few|TRBJ2-1|16|TRBV14
TGTGCCAGCAGCTCTAGCGGGGGGGCGCATCACAATGAGCAGTTCTTC
CASSSSGGAHHNEQFF
>TRBD2|NA|TRBJ2-2|14|TRBV4-2
TGTGCCAGCAGCCAAGGGACTAGTCCCGGGGAGCTGTTTTTT
CASSQGTSPGELFF